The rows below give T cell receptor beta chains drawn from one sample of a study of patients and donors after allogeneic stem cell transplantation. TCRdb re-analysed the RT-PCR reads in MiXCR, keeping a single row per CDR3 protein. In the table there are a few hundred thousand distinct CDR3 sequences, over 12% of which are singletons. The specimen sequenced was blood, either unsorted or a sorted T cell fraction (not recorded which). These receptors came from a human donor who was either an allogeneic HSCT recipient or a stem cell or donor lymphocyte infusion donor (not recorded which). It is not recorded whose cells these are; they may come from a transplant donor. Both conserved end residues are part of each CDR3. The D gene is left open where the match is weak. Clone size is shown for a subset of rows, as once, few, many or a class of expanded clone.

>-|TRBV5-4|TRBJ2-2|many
TGTGCCAGCAGCCTAACAAAGGGCACCGGGGAGCTGTTTTTT
CASSLTKGTGELFF
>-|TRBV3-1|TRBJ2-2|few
TGTGCCAGCCACACGTACACCGGGGAGCTGTTTTTT
CASHTYTGELFF
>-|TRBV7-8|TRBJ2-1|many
TGTGCCAGCAGCCCCCGGCGGGGGCAATTTTCCTACAATGAGCAGTTCTTC
CASSPRRGQFSYNEQFF
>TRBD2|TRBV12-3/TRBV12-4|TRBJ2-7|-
TGTGCCAGCAGTTTAGGCGGGGGGGAAGTCTACGAGCAGTACTTC
CASSLGGGEVYEQYF
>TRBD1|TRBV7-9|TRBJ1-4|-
TGTGCCAGCACCGTGGGACAGGGAAGATCTAATGAAAAACTGTTTTTT
CASTVGQGRSNEKLFF
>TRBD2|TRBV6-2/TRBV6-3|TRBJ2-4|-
TGTGCCAGCAGTTTCATGGGACTAGCGGGAGCGGGAAACATTCAGTACTTC
CASSFMGLAGAGNIQYF
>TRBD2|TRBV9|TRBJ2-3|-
TGTGCCAGCAGCCGAGGGGGCGGGAGGGCCGCAGATACGCAGTATTTT
CASSRGGGRAADTQYF
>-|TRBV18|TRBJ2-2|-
TGTGCCAACTCACCGCACCCGACCGTGAACACCGGGGAGCTGTTTTTT
CANSPHPTVNTGELFF
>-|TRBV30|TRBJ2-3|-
TGTGCCTGGAGTTCCGGCACAGATACGCAGTATTTT
CAWSSGTDTQYF
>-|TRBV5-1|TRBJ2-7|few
TGCGCCAGCAGTACTCAGGGCGGCGAGCAGTACTTC
CASSTQGGEQYF
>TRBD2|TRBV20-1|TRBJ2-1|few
TGCAGTGCTAGGAACACGGGACTAGCGGGCGAGGGTGAGCAGTTCTTC
CSARNTGLAGEGEQFF
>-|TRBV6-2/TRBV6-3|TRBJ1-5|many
TGTGCCAGCCAGGGGAATTTGGTTCAGCCCCAGCATTTT
CASQGNLVQPQHF
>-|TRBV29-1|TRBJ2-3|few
TGCAGCGTCGCAATTACCGAGAGGGACGTCTCAGATACGCAGTATTTT
CSVAITERDVSDTQYF
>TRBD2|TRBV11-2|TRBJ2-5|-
TGTGCCAGCAGCGAAGGACTAGCGGGAGGGGGGGAGACCCAGTACTTC
CASSEGLAGGGETQYF
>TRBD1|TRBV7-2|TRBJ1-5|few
TGTGCCAGCAGCTTAGGCGGGACAGCCATCAATCAGCCCCAGCATTTT
CASSLGGTAINQPQHF
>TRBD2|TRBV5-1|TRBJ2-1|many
TGCGCCAGCAGCTCAGGCCCTAGCGGGGGGGCGGCCCACAATGAGCAGTTCTTC
CASSSGPSGGAAHNEQFF
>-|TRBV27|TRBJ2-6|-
TGTGCCAGCAGCCAGAAAGGGACCTTCTCTGGGGCCAACGTCCTGACTTTC
CASSQKGTFSGANVLTF
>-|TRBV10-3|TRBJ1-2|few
TGTGCCATCAGTGATCGGGGGAACTATGGCTACACCTTC
CAISDRGNYGYTF
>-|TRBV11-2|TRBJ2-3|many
TGTGCCAGCAGCCCGGCGCGCAACACAGATACGCAGTATTTT
CASSPARNTDTQYF
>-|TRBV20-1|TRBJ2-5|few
TGCAGTGCCCGGGGAGATGAGACCCAGTACTTC
CSARGDETQYF
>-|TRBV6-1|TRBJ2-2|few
TGTGCCAGCAGGCTGACAGGAGCCGGGGAGCTGTTTTTT
CASRLTGAGELFF
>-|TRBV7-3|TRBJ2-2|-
TGTGCCAGCAGCCCCTCGGTCGGGGAGCTGTTTTTT
CASSPSVGELFF
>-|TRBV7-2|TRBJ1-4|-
TGTGCCAGCAGCTTAGGGCGGGGTCCGGCCCCCTCGGAAAAACTGTTTTTT
CASSLGRGPAPSEKLFF
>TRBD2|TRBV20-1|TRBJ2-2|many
TGCAGTGCTCGGACTAGCGGGGCTTCCGGGGAGCTGTTTTTT
CSARTSGASGELFF
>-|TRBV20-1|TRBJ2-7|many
TGCAGTGCTAGTCGCGCGGCAAGCTCCTACGAGCAGTACTTC
CSASRAASSYEQYF
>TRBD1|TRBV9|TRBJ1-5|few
TGTGCCAGCAGCGTAGCTGCAGGGGGAGATCAGCCCCAGCATTTT
CASSVAAGGDQPQHF
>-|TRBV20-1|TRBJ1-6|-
TGCAGTGCTAGTCCGGCAGGGGCTTCTTCACCCCTCCACTTT
CSASPAGASSPLHF
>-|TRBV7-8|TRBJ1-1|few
TGTGCCAGCAGCCCACTTCAGGGGTCGGGTTTCTTT
CASSPLQGSGFF
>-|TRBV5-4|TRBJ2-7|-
TGTGCCAGCAGCCCACCGGGGACGGAAGAGCAGTACTTC
CASSPPGTEEQYF
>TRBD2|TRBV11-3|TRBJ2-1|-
TGTGCCAGCAGCTCCCTACTAGCGGACAATGAGCAGTTCTTC
CASSSLLADNEQFF
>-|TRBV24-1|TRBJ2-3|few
TGTGCCACCAGTTATTCCCCGAGCACAGATACGCAGTATTTT
CATSYSPSTDTQYF
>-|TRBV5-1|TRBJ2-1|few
TGCGCCAGCAGCCCCTCCCGGAATAACAATGAGCAGTTCTTC
CASSPSRNNNEQFF
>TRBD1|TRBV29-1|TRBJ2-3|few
TGCAGCGTCCCGGGACAGATCACAGATACGCAGTATTTT
CSVPGQITDTQYF
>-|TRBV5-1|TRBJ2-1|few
TGCGCCAGCAGCTTGCGGACGTCCGAGTACAATGAGCAGTTCTTC
CASSLRTSEYNEQFF
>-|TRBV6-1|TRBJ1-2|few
TGTGCCGCAGAAACCGATGTTTACTATGGCTACACCTTC
CAAETDVYYGYTF
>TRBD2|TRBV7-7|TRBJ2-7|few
TGTGCCAGCAGCTTGCAGACTAGCGGGAAGTCCTACGAGCAGTACTTC
CASSLQTSGKSYEQYF
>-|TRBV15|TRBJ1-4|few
TGTGCCACCAGCAGAGATCTAGGGGAAAAACTGTTTTTT
CATSRDLGEKLFF
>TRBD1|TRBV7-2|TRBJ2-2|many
TGTGCCAGCAGTCGGGACAGGGTAGACACCGGGGAGCTGTTTTTT
CASSRDRVDTGELFF
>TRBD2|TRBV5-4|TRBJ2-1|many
TGTGCCAGCAGCCCCGGAGGTAGCGGGGCCTACAATGAGCAGTTCTTC
CASSPGGSGAYNEQFF
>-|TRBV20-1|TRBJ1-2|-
TGCAGTGCTAGACCGATTCAGGGGCTGGCTAACTATGGCTACACCTTC
CSARPIQGLANYGYTF
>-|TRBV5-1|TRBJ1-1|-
TGCGCCAGCAGCCAACCTGCCGGGTCTGAAGCTTTCTTT
CASSQPAGSEAFF
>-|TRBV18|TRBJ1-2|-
TGTGCCAGCTCACCCGGGACACCCACCCGGGGTGGCTACACCTTC
CASSPGTPTRGGYTF
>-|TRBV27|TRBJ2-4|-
TGTGCCAGCAGTTCGGCAGGTTCTAGGGCGGGAAAAAACATTCAGTACTTC
CASSSAGSRAGKNIQYF
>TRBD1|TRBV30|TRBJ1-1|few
TGTGCCTCCACCCGACAGGGGGACACTGAAGCTTTCTTT
CASTRQGDTEAFF
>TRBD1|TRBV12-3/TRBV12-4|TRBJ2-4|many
TGTGCCAGCAGTTTAGTCGGGACAGTGGGGAACATTCAGTACTTC
CASSLVGTVGNIQYF
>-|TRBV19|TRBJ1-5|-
TGTGCCAGTAGCTCAAGTCAGCCCCAGCATTTT
CASSSSQPQHF
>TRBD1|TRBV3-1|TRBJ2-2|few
TGTGCCAGCAGCCGCAGTCCGCAGGGGGCTTTCGACACCGGGGAGCTGTTTTTT
CASSRSPQGAFDTGELFF
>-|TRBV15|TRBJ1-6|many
TGTGCCACCAGCAGAGATCTGGGCGGGAAGTCACCCCTCCACTTT
CATSRDLGGKSPLHF
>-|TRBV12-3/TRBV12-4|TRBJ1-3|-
TGTGCCAGCAGCCAACCCCGTAAACAGGGTAGGACCTCTGGAAACACCATATATTTT
CASSQPRKQGRTSGNTIYF
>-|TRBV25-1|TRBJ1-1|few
TGTGCCAGCAGTTTGGCCCCAACCACTGAAGCTTTCTTT
CASSLAPTTEAFF
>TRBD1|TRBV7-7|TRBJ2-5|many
TGTGCTAGCAGCTCAGGGGGGACCCAGTACTTC
CASSSGGTQYF
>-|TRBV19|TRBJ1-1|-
TGTGCCACCCAGGGACACCAGAACACTGAAGCTTTCTTT
CATQGHQNTEAFF
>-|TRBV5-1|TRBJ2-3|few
TGCGCCAGCAGCTTGGGATTGCGGGGGCCCACAGATACGCAGTATTTT
CASSLGLRGPTDTQYF
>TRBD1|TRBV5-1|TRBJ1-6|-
TGCGCCAGCAGCTCGGACAGGGTAGATTCACCCCTCCACTTT
CASSSDRVDSPLHF